This T cell receptor beta chain stems from a study of control samples from healthy donors and cancer patients (dated by TCRdb to 2018 to 2020). From the germline V gene, CDR1 is SNHLY and CDR2 is FYNNEI. V and J lose 4 bases and 7 bases, and a span of 4 bases separates them. The CDR3 holds 11 amino acids from the cysteine to the phenylalanine. The retained sequence is limited to the CDR3, 33 bases, with the frame set at the first base. Points on this clone: No antigen is known for it. It has no much larger one-base neighbor in the sample; base qualities were not kept.

Library preparation used the immunoSEQ multiplex PCR assay. TCRdb's version of the immuneACCESS table is confined to in-frame rearrangements and falls short of the full clone set. An unresolved V gene accounts for under half of the shortfall where checked; the remainder is of unknown origin. The sample table holds 190,000 or so clones, of which approximately 92% were seen once. The ten largest clonotypes hold 1.4% to 1.5% of the sample. The V gene is TRBV2 and the J gene is TRBJ2-2, with no confident D gene call. The TCR comes from a young man in good health. The sample comprised blood. This receptor has the CDR3 CASSGYGELFF. The DNA is TGTGCCAGCAGTGGTTACGGGGAGCTGTTTTTT. The full variable domain, completed from the reference TRBV2 and TRBJ2-2 proteins outside the CDR3, reads EPEVTQTPSHQVTQMGQEVILRCVPISNHLYFYWYRQILGQKVEFLVSFYNNEISEKSEIFDDQFSVERPDGSNFTLKIRSTKLEDSAMYFCASSGYGELFFGEGSRLTVL.